The 18 T cell receptor beta chains below all came from one sample that was sequenced in a study of early T cells in non-severe SARS-CoV-2 infection. TCRdb reanalysed the 5' RACE reads using MiXCR and keeps one entry per CDR3 protein. The sample includes tens of thousands of distinct CDR3 sequences, 9.5% to 15% of them seen just once. The sample consisted of whole blood. Receptors originate from an adult who was a healthcare worker with PCR-confirmed SARS-CoV-2 infection or an uninfected control (not recorded which).

Ten or more counts support this clonotype. V and J are TRBV13 and TRBJ1-2; D may be TRBD1 (6 bases). CDR3 size: 12 residues. The V gene's germline CDR1 is PRHDT and CDR2 FYEKMQ (reference sequence). Trimming removed 5 bases from V and 8 bases from J, with 12 bases in between. DNA of the CDR3: TGTGCCAGCAGCCAGGGGTCCCGGGGCTACACCTTC. As protein: CASSQGSRGYTF.

This clonotype was observed a few times. J is TRBJ2-1 and V is TRBV5-5; 11 bases are a match to TRBD2. CDR1 and CDR2 from the germline V gene are SGHKS and YYEKEE (reference sequence). This CDR3 contains 14 residues. The V gene end was trimmed by 0 bases and the J gene end by 10 bases; junction bases not matched to a gene: 3. CDR3 nucleotide sequence: TGTGCCAGCAGCTTGGGACTAGCGGGATACGAGCAGTTCTTC. Translated, it gives CASSLGLAGYEQFF.

This sequence joins TRBV28 and TRBJ1-2; D may be TRBD1 (6 bases). With 2 bases removed from V and 4 bases from J, the gap between germline ends came to 14 bases. CDR1 and CDR2 (germline): MDHEN, SYDVKM. The CDR3 totals 15 residues. CDR3 protein: CASSLGGANGYGYTF. CDR3 nucleotides: TGTGCCAGCAGTTTAGGGGGGGCGAATGGCTATGGCTACACCTTC.

The chain combines TRBV18 with TRBJ1-3; 7 bases match TRBD1. Germline-derived CDR1 and CDR2 are KGHSH and LQKENI. V was pared by 7 bases and J by 0 bases, with 3 bases of the junction left unmatched. The CDR3 covers 14 residues. CDR3 protein: CASWGTASGNTIYF. The DNA for the CDR3 is TGTGCCAGCTGGGGGACAGCCTCTGGAAACACCATATATTTT.

The genes are TRBV5-5 and TRBJ2-7; tentative D call: TRBD2 (5 bases). V lost 4 bases to trimming and J lost 4 bases, with 15 bases between them. The CDR3 length is 14 residues. Germline V CDR1 and CDR2: SGHKS, YYEKEE (reference sequence). The CDR3 sequence: CASSLLPSGYEQYF. In DNA, the CDR3 is TGTGCCAGCAGCCTCCTACCCTCGGGATACGAGCAGTACTTC.

There are a few counts of this clonotype. This chain connects TRBV29-1 to TRBJ2-5; a possible D gene is TRBD2 (6 bases). CDR1 and CDR2 from the germline V gene are SQVTM and ANQGSEA. The CDR3 contains 12 residues. Trimming cost V 0 bases and J 4 bases, with 6 bases left between them. In DNA, the CDR3 is TGCAGCGTTGAAGAGGGGGGAGAGACCCAGTACTTC. This sequence encodes CSVEEGGETQYF.

This clonotype was seen at least ten times. V gene TRBV6-1 combines with J gene TRBJ1-1, with D uncertain. The germline gives CDR1 MNHNS, CDR2 SASEGT. With 8 bases removed from V and 5 bases from J, the gap between germline ends came to 15 bases. The CDR3 extends over 13 amino acids. The CDR3 nucleotides read TGTGCCAGCGGGTCTCCAGTTATGACTGAAGCTTTCTTT. The encoded protein is CASGSPVMTEAFF.

This clonotype showed up many times. The chain recombines TRBV9 with TRBJ1-5, with D unclear. Trimming took 2 bases from V and 1 from J, leaving 7 bases between them. CDR1 and CDR2 (germline): SGDLS, YYNGEE. This CDR3 comprises 14 residues. CDR3 in amino acids: CASSVDGSNQPQHF. The CDR3 coding sequence is TGTGCCAGCAGCGTTGACGGCAGCAATCAGCCCCAGCATTTT.

This clonotype was detected ten times or more. The rearrangement links TRBV29-1 to TRBJ2-4; the D gene is possibly TRBD2 (5 bases). CDR3 length: 13 amino acids. CDR1 and CDR2 from the germline V gene are SQVTM and ANQGSEA. The ends were cut back, 4 bases at V and 8 bases at J, with 15 bases in the middle. This CDR3 is CSVVPGTADIQYF. The CDR3 region has the DNA TGCAGCGTTGTACCGGGAACCGCAGACATTCAGTACTTC.

V and J are TRBV29-1 and TRBJ2-3; D is unresolved. CDR1 and CDR2 from the germline V gene are SQVTM and ANQGSEA. The V and J ends lost 5 bases and 2 bases respectively, with 11 bases between them. The CDR3 covers 13 residues. CDR3 sequence (DNA): TGCAGCGTTTTCAATGAATTCACAGATACGCAGTATTTT. Translating gives CSVFNEFTDTQYF.

This clonotype showed up just a few times. The J gene is TRBJ2-2, the V gene TRBV28, with 7 positions matching TRBD1. Germline CDR1 is MDHEN and CDR2 is SYDVKM. Trimming removed 5 bases from V and 6 bases from J; junction bases left unmatched: 9. The CDR3 loop spans 15 amino acids. CDR3 coding DNA: TGTGCCAGCAGTCTTAGACAGGGTCTCGCCGGGGAGCTGTTTTTT. Its protein product is CASSLRQGLAGELFF. The full variable domain, completed using reference TRBV28 and TRBJ2-2, is DVKVTQSSRYLVKRTGEKVFLECVQDMDHENMFWYRQDPGLGLRLIYFSYDVKMKEKGDIPEGYSVSREKKERFSLILESASTNQTSMYLCASSLRQGLAGELFFGEGSRLTVL.

This clonotype was seen only once. The chain carries TRBV6-2 or TRBV6-3 and TRBJ2-2; 9 positions agree with TRBD2. Germline-derived CDR1 and CDR2 are MNHEY and SVGEGT. V lost 8 bases and J lost 1; bases outside the gene matches: 5. The CDR3 is 15 residues long. The CDR3 protein is CASGLLAGNTGELFF. The CDR3 DNA sequence: TGTGCCAGCGGATTACTAGCGGGGAACACCGGGGAGCTGTTTTTT.

This clonotype was picked up a small number of times. The V gene is TRBV4-3, the J gene TRBJ2-1; 8 bases match TRBD2. The CDR3 loop spans 14 amino acids. With V trimmed by 3 bases and J by 7 bases, 5 bases remained unmatched. Germline V gene sequence: CDR1 LGHNA, CDR2 YSLEER. The CDR3 here is CASSQAASGNEQFF. In DNA, the CDR3 is TGCGCCAGCAGCCAGGCCGCTAGCGGGAATGAGCAGTTCTTC.

Only a few counts were recorded for this clonotype. The V call is TRBV6-6, the J call TRBJ2-1, with D perhaps TRBD1 (6 bases). V shed 5 bases and J shed 3 bases, with 23 bases lying between them. CDR3 length: 18 amino acids. CDR1 is MNHNY, CDR2 SVGAGI, per germline (reference sequence). The CDR3 here is CASSRTDKALFNYNEQFF. The CDR3 DNA is TGTGCCAGCAGTCGGACAGACAAGGCGCTATTCAACTACAATGAGCAGTTCTTC.

The rearrangement uses TRBV29-1 and TRBJ2-2; no clear D gene. Germline V CDR1 and CDR2: SQVTM, ANQGSEA. V lost 0 bases and J 4 bases, leaving 3 bases between the germline ends. The CDR3 contains 12 residues. CDR3 DNA sequence: TGCAGCGTTGAAGAGGGCACCGGGGAGCTGTTTTTT. This translates into CSVEEGTGELFF.

This clonotype was observed a few times. The rearrangement uses TRBV29-1 and TRBJ2-7, with TRBD2 identical over 12 bases. This CDR3 has 15 residues. Per the germline V gene, CDR1 is SQVTM and CDR2 is ANQGSEA. With 4 bases clipped from V and 1 base from J, the junction kept 5 bases outside the gene matches. CDR3 in amino acids: CSVGGTSGGSYEQYF. The DNA of the CDR3 is TGCAGCGTTGGAGGTACTAGCGGGGGGTCCTACGAGCAGTACTTC.

This clonotype was recorded many times. CDR3 DNA: TGTGCCAGCAGCTTTCCGGGGGGGCCTACAGATACGCAGTATTTT. Translation gives CASSFPGGPTDTQYF. The chain carries TRBV7-6 and TRBJ2-3, with 8 bases matching TRBD2. CDR3 length equals 15 residues. Germline values: CDR1 SGHVS, CDR2 FNYEAQ. Trimming took 3 bases from V and 3 from J; bases not matched to a gene: 5.

There are many counts of this clonotype. The genes are TRBV3-1 and TRBJ2-3, with D possibly matching TRBD2 (5 bases). Germline CDR1 reads LGHDT; CDR2 reads YNNKEL (reference sequence). The CDR3 extends over 12 amino acids. The V and J ends lost 1 base and 8 bases respectively, with 7 bases between them. The CDR3 coding sequence is TGTGCCAGCAGCCAAGGTGCGGGTACGCAGTATTTT. Its protein product is CASSQGAGTQYF.